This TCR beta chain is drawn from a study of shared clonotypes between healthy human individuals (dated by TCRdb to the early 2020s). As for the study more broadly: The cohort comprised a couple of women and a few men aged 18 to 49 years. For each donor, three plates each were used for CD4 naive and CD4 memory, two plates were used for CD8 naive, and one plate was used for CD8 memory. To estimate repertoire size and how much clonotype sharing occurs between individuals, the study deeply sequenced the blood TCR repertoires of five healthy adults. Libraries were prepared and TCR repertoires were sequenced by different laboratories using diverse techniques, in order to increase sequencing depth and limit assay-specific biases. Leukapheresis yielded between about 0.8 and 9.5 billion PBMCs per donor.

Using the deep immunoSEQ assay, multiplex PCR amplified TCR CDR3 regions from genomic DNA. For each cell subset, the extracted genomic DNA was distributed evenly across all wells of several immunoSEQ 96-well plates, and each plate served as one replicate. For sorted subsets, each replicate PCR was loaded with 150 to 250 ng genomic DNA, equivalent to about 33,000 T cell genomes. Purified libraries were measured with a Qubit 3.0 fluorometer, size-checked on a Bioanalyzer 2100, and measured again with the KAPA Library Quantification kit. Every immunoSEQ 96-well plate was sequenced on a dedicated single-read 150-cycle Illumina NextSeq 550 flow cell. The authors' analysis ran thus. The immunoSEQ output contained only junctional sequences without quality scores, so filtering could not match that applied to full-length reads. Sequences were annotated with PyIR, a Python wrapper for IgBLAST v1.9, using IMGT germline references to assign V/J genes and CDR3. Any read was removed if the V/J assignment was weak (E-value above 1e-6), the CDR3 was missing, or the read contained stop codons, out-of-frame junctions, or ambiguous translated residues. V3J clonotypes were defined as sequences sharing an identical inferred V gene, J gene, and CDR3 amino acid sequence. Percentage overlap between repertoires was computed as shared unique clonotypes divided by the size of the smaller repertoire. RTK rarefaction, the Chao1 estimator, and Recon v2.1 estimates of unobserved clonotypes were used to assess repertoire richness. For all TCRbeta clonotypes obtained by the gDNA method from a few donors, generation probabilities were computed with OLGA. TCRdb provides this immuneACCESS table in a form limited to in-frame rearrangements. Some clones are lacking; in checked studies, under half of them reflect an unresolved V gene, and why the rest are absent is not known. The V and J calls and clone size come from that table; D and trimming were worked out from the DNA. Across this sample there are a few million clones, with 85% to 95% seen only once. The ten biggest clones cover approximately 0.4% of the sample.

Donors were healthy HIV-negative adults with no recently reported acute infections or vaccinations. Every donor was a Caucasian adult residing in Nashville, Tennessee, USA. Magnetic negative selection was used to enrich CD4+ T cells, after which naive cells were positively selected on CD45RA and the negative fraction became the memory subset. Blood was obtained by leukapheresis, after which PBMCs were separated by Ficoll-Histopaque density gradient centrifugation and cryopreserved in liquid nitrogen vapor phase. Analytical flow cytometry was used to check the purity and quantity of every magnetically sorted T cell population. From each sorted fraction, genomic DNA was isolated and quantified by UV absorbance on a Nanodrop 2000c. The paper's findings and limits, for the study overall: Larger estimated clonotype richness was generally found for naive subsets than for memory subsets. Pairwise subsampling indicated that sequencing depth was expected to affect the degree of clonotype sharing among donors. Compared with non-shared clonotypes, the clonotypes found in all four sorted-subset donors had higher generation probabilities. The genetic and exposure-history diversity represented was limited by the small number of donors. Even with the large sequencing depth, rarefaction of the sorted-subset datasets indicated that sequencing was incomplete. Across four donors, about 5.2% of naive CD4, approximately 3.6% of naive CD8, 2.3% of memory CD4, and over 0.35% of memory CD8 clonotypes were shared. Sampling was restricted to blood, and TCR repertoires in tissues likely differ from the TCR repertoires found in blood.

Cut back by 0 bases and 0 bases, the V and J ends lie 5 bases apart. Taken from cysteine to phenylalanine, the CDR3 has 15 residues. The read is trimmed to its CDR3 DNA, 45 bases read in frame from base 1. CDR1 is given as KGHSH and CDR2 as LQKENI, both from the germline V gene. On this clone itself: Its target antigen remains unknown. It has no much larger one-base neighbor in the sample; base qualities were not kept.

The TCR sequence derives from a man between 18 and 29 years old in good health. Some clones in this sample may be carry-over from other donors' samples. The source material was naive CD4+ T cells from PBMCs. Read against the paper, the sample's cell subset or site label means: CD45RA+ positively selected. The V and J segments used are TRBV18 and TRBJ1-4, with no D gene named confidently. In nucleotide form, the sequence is TGTGCCAGCTCACCACCGTCCGCAACTAATGAAAAACTGTTTTTT. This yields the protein CASSPPSATNEKLFF.